This T cell receptor (beta chain) was sequenced in a study of patients and donors after allogeneic stem cell transplantation. The length of the CDR3 is 14 residues. V trimming: 3 bases; J trimming: 9 bases; junction bases outside the gene matches: 5. Germline V gives CDR1 KGHSH, CDR2 LQKENI. TCRdb reprocessed the RT-PCR reads via MiXCR and lists one record per CDR3 protein. The profile covers approximately 33,000 distinct CDR3 sequences, with 6.8% appearing a single time and about 32% taken by the ten largest. Many counts were recorded for this clonotype. V usage is TRBV18 and J usage is TRBJ2-1, with TRBD2 matching 10 bases. This TCR was sampled from a human donor who was either an allogeneic HSCT recipient or a stem cell or donor lymphocyte infusion donor (not recorded which). It is not recorded whose cells these are; they may come from a transplant donor. The sample consisted of blood, either unsorted or a sorted T cell fraction (not recorded which). The CDR3 DNA sequence: TGTGCCAGCTCACCGAGCGGGAGGGCTGGTGAGCAGTTCTTC. Amino acids: CASSPSGRAGEQFF.